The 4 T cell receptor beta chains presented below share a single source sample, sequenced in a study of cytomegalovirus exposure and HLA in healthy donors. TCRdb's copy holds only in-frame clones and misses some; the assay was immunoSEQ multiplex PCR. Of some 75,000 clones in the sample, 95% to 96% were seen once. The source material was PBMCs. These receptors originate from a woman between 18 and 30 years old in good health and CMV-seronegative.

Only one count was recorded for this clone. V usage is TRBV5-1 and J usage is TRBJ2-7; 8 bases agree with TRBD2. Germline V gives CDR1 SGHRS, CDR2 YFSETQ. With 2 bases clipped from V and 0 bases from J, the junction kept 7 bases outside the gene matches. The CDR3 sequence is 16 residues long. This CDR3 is CASSLTGLGGSYEQYF. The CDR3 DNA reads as TGCGCCAGCAGCTTAACGGGACTAGGGGGCTCCTACGAGCAGTACTTC.

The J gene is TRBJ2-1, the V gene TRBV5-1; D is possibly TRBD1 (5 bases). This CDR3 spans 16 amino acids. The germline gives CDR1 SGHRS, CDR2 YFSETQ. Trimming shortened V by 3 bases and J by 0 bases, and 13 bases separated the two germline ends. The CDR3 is CASSSSRQSSYNEQFF. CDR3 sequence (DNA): TGCGCCAGCAGCTCATCTAGACAGAGCTCCTACAATGAGCAGTTCTTC. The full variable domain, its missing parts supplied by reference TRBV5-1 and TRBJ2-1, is KAGVTQTPRYLIKTRGQQVTLSCSPISGHRSVSWYQQTPGQGLQFLFEYFSETQRNKGNFPGRFSGRQFSNSRSEMNVSTLELGDSALYLCASSSSRQSSYNEQFFGPGTRLTVL.

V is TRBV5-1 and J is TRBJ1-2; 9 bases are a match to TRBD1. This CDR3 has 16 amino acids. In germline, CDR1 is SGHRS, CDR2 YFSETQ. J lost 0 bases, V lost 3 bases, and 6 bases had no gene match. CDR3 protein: CASSSTGGRTNYGYTF. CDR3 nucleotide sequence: TGCGCCAGCAGCTCGACAGGGGGAAGAACTAACTATGGCTACACCTTC.

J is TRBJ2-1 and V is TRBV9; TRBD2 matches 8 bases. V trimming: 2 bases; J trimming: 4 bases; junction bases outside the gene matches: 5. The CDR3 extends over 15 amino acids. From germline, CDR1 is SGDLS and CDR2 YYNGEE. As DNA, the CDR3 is TGTGCCAGCAGCGTGATTAGCGGGATGTACAATGAGCAGTTCTTC. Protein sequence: CASSVISGMYNEQFF.